The present T cell receptor (beta chain) was sequenced within a study of shared clonotypes between healthy human individuals. Recent vaccinations or acute infections were absent in the healthy HIV-negative adult donors. Division of CD4+ cells produced a CD45RA+ naive subset and a CD45RA-negative memory subset. Germline values: CDR1 SGHRS, CDR2 YFSETQ. Between the trimmed V and J ends, which lost 2 bases and 5 bases, there was a span of 13 bases. The length of the CDR3 is 14 residues. Remarks on this clone: The antigen remains unidentified.

General observations from the study: Memory subsets generally showed lower estimated richness than naive subsets.

Original analysis: Junction-only immunoSEQ data arrived without quality scores, meaning filtering differed. Repertoires were generated with immunoSEQ multiplex PCR, while TCRdb's copy carries only in-frame clones and drops some. The D gene and trimming were derived from the DNA, and the V and J assignments and clone size from that table. This sample yields 950,000 to 1,100,000 clones, of which approximately 78% are seen a single time; more than 0.55% belongs to the top ten. The receptor was derived from a man younger than 30 in good health. Some clones in this sample may be carry-over from other donors' samples. J is TRBJ2-5 and V is TRBV5-1; D possibly uses TRBD1 or TRBD2 (5 bases each). The sample comprised memory CD4+ T cells from PBMCs. The subset was: CD45RA-negative fraction. For the CDR3, the DNA is TGCGCCAGCAGCTTTACGGGGCCCGGGGAGACCCAGTACTTC. Translation gives CASSFTGPGETQYF.